These 18 T cell receptor beta chains originate from one sample sequenced in a study of shared clonotypes between healthy human individuals. The assay was immunoSEQ multiplex PCR, and TCRdb's table has in-frame clones only and misses some. This sample carries millions of clones, approximately 92% of them seen once, and the ten largest clones take under 0.15%. The sequenced material came from naive CD4+ T cells sorted from blood. Stated subset: CD45RA+ positively selected. The receptor set was obtained from a man between 18 and 29 years old in good health.

V is TRBV28 and J is TRBJ1-2, with TRBD1 matching over 12 bases. The J segment lost 5 bases and the V segment lost 10 bases, leaving 14 bases of the junction unmatched. Germline-derived CDR1 and CDR2 are MDHEN and SYDVKM. There are 16 residues in the CDR3. CDR3 amino acids: CAIGTGGRISRYGYTF. The CDR3 DNA is TGTGCCATAGGGACAGGGGGCCGCATCTCGCGTTATGGCTACACCTTC.

CDR3: CASSTGTGHNTEAFF. DNA of the CDR3: TGTGCCAGCAGTACCGGGACAGGGCATAACACTGAAGCTTTCTTT. The chain carries TRBV6-5 and TRBJ1-1, with TRBD1 matching over 9 bases. The CDR3 extends over 15 amino acids. The V gene end was trimmed by 5 bases and the J gene end by 2 bases; junction bases not matched to a gene: 6. Per germline, CDR1 MNHEY and CDR2 SVGAGI.

The chain recombines TRBV7-8 with TRBJ2-3; TRBD1 is a possible D gene (6 bases). CDR3 length: 14 amino acids. Germline-derived CDR1 and CDR2 are SGHVS and FQNEAQ. Trimming removed 3 bases at V and 0 bases at J, with 7 bases between. The CDR3 coding sequence is TGTGCCAGCAGCTTCGGACAGAGCACAGATACGCAGTATTTT. Amino acids: CASSFGQSTDTQYF.

The genes are TRBV28 and TRBJ1-4; D uncertain. Trimming pared 5 bases from V and 8 bases from J, leaving 9 bases between. CDR1 and CDR2 (germline): MDHEN, SYDVKM. This CDR3 has 12 residues. CDR3 bases: TGTGCCAGCAGTACAGCTGCCGAAAAACTGTTTTTT. Residues: CASSTAAEKLFF.

J is TRBJ2-7 and V is TRBV5-1; 11 bases line up with TRBD1. Looked up from germline, CDR1 is SGHRS and CDR2 is YFSETQ. V gave up 4 bases and J gave up 3 bases; unmatched junction bases: 6. This CDR3 is 15 amino acids long. The CDR3 DNA is TGCGCCAGCAGCGGGACCGGGACAGGGGGCTACGAGCAGTACTTC. This sequence encodes CASSGTGTGGYEQYF.

V is TRBV11-2 and J is TRBJ2-7; 11 nucleotides agree with TRBD1. The germline CDR1 and CDR2 sequences are SGHAT and FQNNGV. CDR3 size: 15 residues. J gave up 2 bases and V 5 bases, and 5 bases lay outside the gene matches. In nucleotides, the CDR3 is TGTGCCAGCAGCGCCCCGGGACAGGGGGCCTACGAGCAGTACTTC. It yields the protein CASSAPGQGAYEQYF.

The chain combines TRBV7-8 with TRBJ2-1; 10 nucleotides line up with TRBD2. The CDR3 covers 18 residues. V lost 5 bases, J lost 0 bases, and 10 bases stayed unmatched. CDR1 and CDR2 from the germline V gene are SGHVS and FQNEAQ. The CDR3 spells CASSARLAGPSSYNEQFF. In DNA, the CDR3 is TGTGCCAGCAGCGCCCGACTAGCGGGCCCGAGCTCCTACAATGAGCAGTTCTTC.

In its sample, this clone was seen once. The J gene is TRBJ1-2, the V gene TRBV6-5, with 9 bases that match TRBD1. The CDR3 runs 15 residues. Germline V gives CDR1 MNHEY, CDR2 SVGAGI. Trimming took 2 bases from V and 7 from J; bases not matched to a gene: 8. The CDR3 bases are TGTGCCAGCAGTTACGCCGGGACAGGGATGAGTGGCTACACCTTC. This encodes CASSYAGTGMSGYTF.

CDR3 region: CASSLEAFANTGELFF. The CDR3 coding sequence is TGTGCCAGCAGCTTAGAGGCCTTTGCGAACACCGGGGAGCTGTTTTTT. The chain carries TRBV7-9 and TRBJ2-2; D ambiguous. The CDR3 is 16 residues long. Germline CDR1 SEHNR, CDR2 FQNEAQ (reference sequence). V dropped 1 base and J dropped 0 bases, with 9 bases sitting between them.

Only a few counts were recorded for this clone. The chain is built from TRBV2 and TRBJ1-5; D unclear. Germline V gives CDR1 SNHLY, CDR2 FYNNEI. Trimming took 8 bases from V and 2 from J, leaving 7 bases between them. This CDR3 has 12 residues. The CDR3 DNA follows: TGTGCCAGCGGGCAGGGCAATCAGCCCCAGCATTTT. Residues: CASGQGNQPQHF.

The chain recombines TRBV7-8 with TRBJ2-6; 7 positions match TRBD1. The germline CDR1 and CDR2 sequences are SGHVS and FQNEAQ. This CDR3 contains 20 residues. Unmatched junction bases numbered 13, after V lost 2 bases and J lost 0 bases. The CDR3 region has the DNA TGTGCCAGCAGCTTACGTACCCGCGGAAGACAGGGCTCTGGGGCCAACGTCCTGACTTTC. Its protein product is CASSLRTRGRQGSGANVLTF.

Concerning this clone itself: The sample holds other DNA sequences that translate to the same CDR3. J is TRBJ2-5 and V is TRBV4-1; D unclear. Looked up from germline, CDR1 is MGHRA and CDR2 is YSYEKL. With 4 bases removed from V and 4 bases from J, the gap between germline ends came to 4 bases. The CDR3 has 11 residues. The CDR3 reads CASSRGETQYF. Here the CDR3 DNA reads TGCGCCAGCAGCCGGGGAGAGACCCAGTACTTC.

This rearrangement joins TRBV7-2 to TRBJ1-6; a weak D match, TRBD1 (5 bases). CDR3 length: 17 residues. Germline CDR1 is SGHTA and CDR2 is FQGNSA. With 2 bases removed from V and 7 bases from J, the gap between germline ends came to 18 bases. The CDR3 nucleotides are TGTGCCAGCAGCTTACCCAGGGCGGGGACGGGGAATTCACCCCTCCACTTT. Translation: CASSLPRAGTGNSPLHF.

V gene TRBV7-2 combines with J gene TRBJ2-5; 9 bases align to TRBD2. Germline V CDR1 and CDR2: SGHTA, FQGNSA. V lost 1 base and J lost 3; bases outside the gene matches: 3. The CDR3 totals 15 residues. CDR3 DNA sequence: TGTGCCAGCAGCTTAGGACTAGCGGAGAAAGAGACCCAGTACTTC. This codes for CASSLGLAEKETQYF. The full variable domain, rest sourced from reference TRBV7-2 and TRBJ2-5, is GAGVSQSPSNKVTEKGKDVELRCDPISGHTALYWYRQSLGQGLEFLIYFQGNSAPDKSGLPSDRFSAERTGGSVSTLTIQRTQQEDSAVYLCASSLGLAEKETQYFGPGTRLLVL.

The chain carries TRBV7-9 and TRBJ2-1, with 15 bases fitting TRBD2. The V segment lost 4 bases and the J segment 0 bases; nucleotides outside the gene matches: 7. This CDR3 is 19 amino acids long. Germline V gene lookup returns CDR1 SEHNR and CDR2 FQNEAQ (reference sequence). CDR3 amino acids: CASSSGTSGGSSSYNEQFF. The CDR3 region has the DNA TGTGCCAGCAGCTCCGGGACTAGCGGGGGGTCTAGCTCCTACAATGAGCAGTTCTTC.

The rearrangement links TRBV6-1 to TRBJ2-5; TRBD2 agrees at 10 bases. V shed 4 bases, J shed 5 bases, and the junction held 16 bases outside the gene matches. In germline, CDR1 is MNHNS, CDR2 SASEGT. The CDR3 sequence is 18 residues long. In nucleotides, the CDR3 is TGTGCCAGCAGTGCCGGGACCGTTGCTAGCGGGAGAGGGGAGACCCAGTACTTC. Its protein product is CASSAGTVASGRGETQYF.

The CDR3 loop reads CASSSREGPNSPLHF. CDR3 DNA: TGTGCCAGCAGCTCCAGAGAGGGCCCGAATTCACCCCTCCACTTT. This sequence joins TRBV7-9 and TRBJ1-6; D unclear. CDR1 SEHNR and CDR2 FQNEAQ come from the germline V gene (reference sequence). V lost 4 bases to trimming and J lost 7 bases, with 14 bases between them. The CDR3 runs 15 residues.

The CDR3 region is CASSFYDNEQFF. For the CDR3, the DNA is TGTGCCAGCAGTTTTTATGACAATGAGCAGTTCTTC. J is TRBJ2-1 and V is TRBV6-6; D is ambiguous. This CDR3 is built from 12 residues. In germline, CDR1 is MNHNY, CDR2 SVGAGI (reference sequence). V lost 4 bases and J 5 bases, leaving 6 bases between the germline ends.